This T cell receptor (beta chain) comes out of a study of blood T cell repertoires in COVID-19. Study background: Samples taken during acute and convalescent COVID-19 were collected in the United States, Italy and Spain. Sample material is recorded as cDNA or gDNA derived from T cells, B-cell-depleted T cells, or PBMCs.

Profiled with immunoSEQ multiplex PCR; TCRdb holds only in-frame clones, not every one. The table shows more than 250,000 clones, with around 80% occurring only once. This clone was counted between two and nine times. The CDR3 length is 14 residues. Germline CDR1 reads SQVTM; CDR2 reads ANQGSEA. Germline trimming cut 4 bases from V and 8 bases from J; bases unmatched to any gene: 10. The sample comprised PBMCs or T cells enriched from blood (not recorded which). The rearrangement links TRBV29-1 to TRBJ1-2; 10 bases line up with TRBD1. This TCR came from a man aged 40-55 years who had been exposed to COVID-19. The DNA for the CDR3 is TGCAGCGTTGTGAGGACAGGGGGGAGTTCGGGCTACACCTTC. It translates to CSVVRTGGSSGYTF.